This T cell receptor beta chain was profiled in a study of blood T cell repertoires in COVID-19. Study background: Sources were T cells, B-cell-depleted T cells, or PBMCs; the material itself was cDNA or gDNA.

TCRdb's table, derived via immunoSEQ multiplex PCR, lists solely in-frame clones and lacks some. This sample has roughly 120,000 clones; 75% to 90% occur once, and the top ten carry under 2.5%. J was trimmed by 4 bases and V by 6 bases; bases with no gene match: 6. From germline, CDR1 is MNHEY and CDR2 SVGAGI. The CDR3 consists of 14 residues. This chain connects TRBV6-5 to TRBJ1-2, with TRBD1 matching over 9 bases. The source material was peripheral blood. The TCR comes from a man aged 25 to 45 with acute or convalescent COVID-19. CDR3 in DNA: TGTGCCAGCAGGCCCGACAGGGGGGTCTATGGCTACACCTTC. Amino acids: CASRPDRGVYGYTF.